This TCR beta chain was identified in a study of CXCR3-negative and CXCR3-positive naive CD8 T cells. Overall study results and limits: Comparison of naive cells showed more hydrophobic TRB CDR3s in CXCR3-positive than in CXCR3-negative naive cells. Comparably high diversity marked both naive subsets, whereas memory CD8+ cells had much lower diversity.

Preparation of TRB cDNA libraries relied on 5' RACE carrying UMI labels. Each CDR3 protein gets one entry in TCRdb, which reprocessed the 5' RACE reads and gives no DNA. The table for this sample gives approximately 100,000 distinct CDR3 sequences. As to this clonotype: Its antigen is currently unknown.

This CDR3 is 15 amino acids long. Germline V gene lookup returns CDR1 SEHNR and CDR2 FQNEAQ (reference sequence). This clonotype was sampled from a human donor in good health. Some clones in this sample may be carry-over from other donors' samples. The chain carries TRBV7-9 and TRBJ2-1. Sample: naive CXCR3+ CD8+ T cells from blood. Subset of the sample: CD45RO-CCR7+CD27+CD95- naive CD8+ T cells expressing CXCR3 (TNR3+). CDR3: CASSLRGESYNEQFF.